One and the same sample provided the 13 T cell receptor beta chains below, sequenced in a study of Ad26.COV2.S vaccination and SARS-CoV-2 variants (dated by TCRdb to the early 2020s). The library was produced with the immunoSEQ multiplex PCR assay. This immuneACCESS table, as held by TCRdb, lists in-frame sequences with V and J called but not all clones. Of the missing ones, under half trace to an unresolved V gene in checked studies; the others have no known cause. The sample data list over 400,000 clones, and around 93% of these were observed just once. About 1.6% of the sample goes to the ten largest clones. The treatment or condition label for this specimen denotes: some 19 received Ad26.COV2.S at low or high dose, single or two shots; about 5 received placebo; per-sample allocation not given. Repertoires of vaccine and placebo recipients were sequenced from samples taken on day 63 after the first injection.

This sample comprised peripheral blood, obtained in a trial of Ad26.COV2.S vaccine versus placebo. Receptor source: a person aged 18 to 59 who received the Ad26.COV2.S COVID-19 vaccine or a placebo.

Written as DNA, the CDR3 is TGTGCCAGTAGTCAGGGGTCGAACACTGAAGCTTTCTTT. This encodes CASSQGSNTEAFF. The gene calls are TRBV19 and TRBJ1-1, with D perhaps TRBD1 (6 bases). The V end lost 5 bases, the J end lost 1 base, and 8 bases lay between the germline ends. The germline gives CDR1 LNHDA, CDR2 SQIVND (reference sequence). The CDR3 is made up of 13 amino acids.

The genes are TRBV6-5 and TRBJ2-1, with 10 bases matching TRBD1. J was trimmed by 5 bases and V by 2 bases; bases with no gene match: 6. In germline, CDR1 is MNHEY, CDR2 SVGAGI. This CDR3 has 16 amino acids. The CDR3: CASSYPGQGVHNEQFF. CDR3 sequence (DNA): TGTGCCAGCAGTTACCCTGGACAGGGGGTCCACAATGAGCAGTTCTTC.

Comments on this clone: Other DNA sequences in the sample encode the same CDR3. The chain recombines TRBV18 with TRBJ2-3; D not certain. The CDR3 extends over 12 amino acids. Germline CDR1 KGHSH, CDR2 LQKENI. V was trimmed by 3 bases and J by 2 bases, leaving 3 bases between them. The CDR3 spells CASSPSTDTQYF. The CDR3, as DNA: TGTGCCAGCTCACCCTCCACAGATACGCAGTATTTT.

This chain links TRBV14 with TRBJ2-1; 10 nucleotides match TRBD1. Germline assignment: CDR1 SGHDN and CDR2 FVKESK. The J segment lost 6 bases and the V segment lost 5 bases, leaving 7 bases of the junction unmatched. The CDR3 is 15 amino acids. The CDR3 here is CASSTAGQGRNEQFF. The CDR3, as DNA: TGTGCCAGCAGCACGGCGGGACAGGGGCGCAATGAGCAGTTCTTC.

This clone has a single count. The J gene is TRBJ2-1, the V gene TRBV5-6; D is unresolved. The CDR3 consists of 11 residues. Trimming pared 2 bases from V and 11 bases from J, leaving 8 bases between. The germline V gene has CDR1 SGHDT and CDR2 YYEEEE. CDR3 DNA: TGTGCCAGCAGCTTTTCTAGGCAGCAGTTCTTC. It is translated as CASSFSRQQFF.

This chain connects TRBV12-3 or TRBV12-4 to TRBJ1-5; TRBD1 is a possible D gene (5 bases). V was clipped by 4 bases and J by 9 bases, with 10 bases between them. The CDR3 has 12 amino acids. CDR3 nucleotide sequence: TGTGCCAGCAGTTCCCCAGGGAGGCCCCAGCATTTT. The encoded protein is CASSSPGRPQHF.

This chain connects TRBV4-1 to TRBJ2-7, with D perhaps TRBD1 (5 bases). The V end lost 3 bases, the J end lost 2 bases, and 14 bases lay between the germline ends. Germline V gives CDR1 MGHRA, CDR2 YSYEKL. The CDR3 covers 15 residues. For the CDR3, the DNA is TGCGCCAGCAGCCATGATCGGACACAGACCTACGAGCAGTACTTC. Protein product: CASSHDRTQTYEQYF.

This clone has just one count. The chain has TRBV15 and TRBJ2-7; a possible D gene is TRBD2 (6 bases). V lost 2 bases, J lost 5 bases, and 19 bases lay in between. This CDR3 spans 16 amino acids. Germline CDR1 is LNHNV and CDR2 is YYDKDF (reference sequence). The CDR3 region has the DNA TGTGCCACCAGCAGACCCGGGGGTAAAACCCCTGACGAGCAGTACTTC. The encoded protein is CATSRPGGKTPDEQYF. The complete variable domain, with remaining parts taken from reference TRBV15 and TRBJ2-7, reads DAMVIQNPRYQVTQFGKPVTLSCSQTLNHNVMYWYQQKSSQAPKLLFHYYDKDFNNEADTPDNFQSRRPNTSFCFLDIRSPGLGDTAMYLCATSRPGGKTPDEQYFGPGTRLTVT.

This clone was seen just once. The CDR3 DNA is TGTGCCAGCAGTTACGGCGGCAGGGCGTACGAGCAGTACTTC. Translated: CASSYGGRAYEQYF. The V call is TRBV6-2 or TRBV6-3, the J call TRBJ2-7; a weak D match, TRBD1 (5 bases). Looked up from germline, CDR1 is MNHEY and CDR2 is SVGEGT. The CDR3 has 14 residues. V was cut by 2 bases and J by 4 bases, with 12 bases left in between.

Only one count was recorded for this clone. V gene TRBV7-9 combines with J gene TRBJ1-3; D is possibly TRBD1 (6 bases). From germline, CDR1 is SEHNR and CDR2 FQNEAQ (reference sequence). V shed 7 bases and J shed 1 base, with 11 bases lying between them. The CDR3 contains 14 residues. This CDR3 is CASTGQGSGNTIYF. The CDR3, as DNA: TGTGCCAGCACCGGCCAGGGGTCTGGAAACACCATATATTTT.

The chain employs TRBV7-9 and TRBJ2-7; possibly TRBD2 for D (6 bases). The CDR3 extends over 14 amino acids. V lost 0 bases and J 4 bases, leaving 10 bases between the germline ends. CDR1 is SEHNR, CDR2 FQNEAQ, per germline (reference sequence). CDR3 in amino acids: CASSLAAGQYEQYF. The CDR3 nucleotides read TGTGCCAGCAGCTTAGCGGCGGGGCAGTACGAGCAGTACTTC.

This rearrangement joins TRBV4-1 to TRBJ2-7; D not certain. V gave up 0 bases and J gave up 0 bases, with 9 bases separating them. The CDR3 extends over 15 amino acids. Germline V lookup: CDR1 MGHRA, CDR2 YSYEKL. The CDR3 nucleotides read TGCGCCAGCAGCCAAGACGGACGCAGCTCCTACGAGCAGTACTTC. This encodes CASSQDGRSSYEQYF.

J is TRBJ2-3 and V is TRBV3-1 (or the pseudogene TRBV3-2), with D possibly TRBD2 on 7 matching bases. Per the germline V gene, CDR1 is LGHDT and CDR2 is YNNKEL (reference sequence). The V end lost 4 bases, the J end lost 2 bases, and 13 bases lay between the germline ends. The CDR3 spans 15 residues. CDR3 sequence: CASSPDGGPTDTQYF. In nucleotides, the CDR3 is TGTGCCAGCAGCCCAGACGGGGGGCCCACAGATACGCAGTATTTT.